A single T cell receptor beta chain is shown here with its context. Antigen: not known. This sample is drawn from a study of vaccination effects on CD4 cells after COVID-19. Turning to the study itself: The post-vaccine samples were taken, at the median, 72 days after the second dose. General observations from the study: The authors studied few convalescent patients and collected no early post-infection timepoints. Clonal contraction was marked in infection- and vaccine-induced clones late after vaccination.

With the ViraFEST assay, the study expanded antigen-specific CD4+ T cells using viral peptide pools, then sequenced them. An approximately ten-day culture period preceded the isolation of CD4+ T cells. Vaccine administered to participants consisted of two doses of either BNT162b2 or mRNA-1273. The data were produced by immunoSEQ multiplex PCR, yet TCRdb's version contains in-frame clones alone and is incomplete. The sample contains tens of thousands of clones, less than 80% of which appear only once. Losses at the gene ends were 1 base for V and 4 bases for J; bases not matched to a gene: 2. From germline, CDR1 is KGHSH and CDR2 LQKENI. This CDR3 comprises 14 residues.

This TCR derives from a human donor who received a COVID-19 vaccine. The sample consisted of CD4+ T cells from PBMCs cultured with HCoV-229E spike peptides, taken after COVID-19 vaccination. The chain carries TRBV18 and TRBJ2-5; 8 bases match TRBD1. The CDR3 DNA sequence: TGTGCCAGCTCACCACTGGACAGGGTAGAGACCCAGTACTTC. This gives the protein CASSPLDRVETQYF.